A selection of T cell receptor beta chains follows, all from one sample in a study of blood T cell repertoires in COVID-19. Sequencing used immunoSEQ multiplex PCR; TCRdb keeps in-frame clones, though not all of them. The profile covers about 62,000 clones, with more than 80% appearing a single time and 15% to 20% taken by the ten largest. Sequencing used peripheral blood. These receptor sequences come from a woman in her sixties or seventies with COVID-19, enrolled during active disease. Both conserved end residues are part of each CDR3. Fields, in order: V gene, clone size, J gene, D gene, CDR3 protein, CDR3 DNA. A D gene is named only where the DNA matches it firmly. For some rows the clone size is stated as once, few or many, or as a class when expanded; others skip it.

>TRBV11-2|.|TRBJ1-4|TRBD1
CASSQDRVNEKLFF
TGTGCCAGCAGCCAGGACAGGGTTAATGAAAAACTGTTTTTT
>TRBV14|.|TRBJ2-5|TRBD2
CASSQGLAGGVQETQYF
TGTGCCAGCAGCCAAGGACTAGCGGGAGGGGTCCAAGAGACCCAGTACTTC
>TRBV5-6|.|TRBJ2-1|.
CASTSGVGRIAIGEQFF
TGTGCCAGCACCTCCGGGGTCGGGCGGATCGCGATAGGTGAGCAGTTCTTC
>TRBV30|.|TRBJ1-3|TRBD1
CAWSDRDRGPFSGNTIYF
TGTGCCTGGAGTGATAGGGACAGGGGCCCTTTCTCTGGAAACACCATATATTTT
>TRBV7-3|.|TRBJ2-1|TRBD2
CASSLELTSGYNEQFF
TGTGCCAGCAGCTTAGAGTTGACTAGCGGTTACAATGAGCAGTTCTTC
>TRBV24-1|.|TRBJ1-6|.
CATSDSDSPLHF
TGTGCCACCAGTGATTCAGACAGTCCCCTCCACTTT
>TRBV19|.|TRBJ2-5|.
CASSIGQLVGTQYF
TGTGCCAGTAGTATAGGACAACTCGTGGGGACCCAGTACTTC
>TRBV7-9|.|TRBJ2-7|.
CASSLMGGEQYF
TGTGCCAGCAGCTTAATGGGAGGTGAGCAGTACTTC
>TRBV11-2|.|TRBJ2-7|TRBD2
CASSRDSGTSAIYEQYF
TGTGCCAGCAGCCGTGACTCGGGGACTAGCGCGATCTACGAGCAGTACTTC
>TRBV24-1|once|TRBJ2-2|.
CATSKRSSGTGELFF
TGTGCCACCAGTAAGAGGTCCTCGGGAACCGGGGAGCTGTTTTTT
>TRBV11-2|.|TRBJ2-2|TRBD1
CASPIPGSRDRYTGELFF
TGTGCCAGCCCCATCCCGGGATCCCGGGACAGGTACACCGGGGAGCTGTTTTTT
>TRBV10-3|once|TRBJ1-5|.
CAISEGQNQPQHF
TGTGCCATCAGTGAGGGTCAGAATCAGCCCCAGCATTTT
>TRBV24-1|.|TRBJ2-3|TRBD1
CATSDRTGIAGTDTQYF
TGTGCCACCAGTGACCGGACAGGGATAGCCGGCACAGATACGCAGTATTTT
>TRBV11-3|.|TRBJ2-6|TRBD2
CASSPNRGGSGANVLTF
TGTGCCAGCAGCCCAAACCGGGGGGGGTCTGGGGCCAACGTCCTGACTTTC
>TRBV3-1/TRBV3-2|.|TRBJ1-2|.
CASSQRHRGYGYTF
TGTGCCAGCAGCCAACGGCACCGGGGGTATGGCTACACCTTC
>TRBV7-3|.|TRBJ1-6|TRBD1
CASSLQTGENSPLHF
TGTGCCAGCAGCTTACAGACAGGGGAAAATTCACCCCTCCACTTT
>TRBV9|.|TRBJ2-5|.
CASSTDSSSQETQYF
TGTGCCAGCAGCACCGACAGCAGTTCTCAAGAGACCCAGTACTTC
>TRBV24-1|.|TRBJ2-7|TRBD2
CATSDRGLADATRQYF
TGTGCCACCAGTGACCGGGGACTAGCGGACGCTACGAGGCAGTACTTC
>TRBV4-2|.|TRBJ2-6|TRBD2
CASSQIAGHSGANVLTF
TGTGCCAGCAGCCAAATAGCGGGCCACTCTGGGGCCAACGTCCTGACTTTC
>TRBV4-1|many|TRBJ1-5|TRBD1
CASSSQGGSNQPQHF
TGCGCCAGCAGCTCACAGGGGGGATCAAATCAGCCCCAGCATTTT
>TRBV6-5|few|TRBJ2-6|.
CASSWASGANVLTF
TGTGCCAGCAGTTGGGCTTCTGGGGCCAACGTCCTGACTTTC
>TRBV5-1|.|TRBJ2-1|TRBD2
CASSLRLAGTTQFF
TGCGCCAGCAGCCTGAGACTAGCGGGTACGACGCAGTTCTTC
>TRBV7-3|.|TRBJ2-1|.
CASSLTPGGTYNEQFF
TGTGCCAGCAGCTTAACCCCCGGGGGTACGTACAATGAGCAGTTCTTC
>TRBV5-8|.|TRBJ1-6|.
CASSLTANNSPLHF
TGTGCCAGCAGCTTGACAGCAAATAATTCACCCCTCCACTTT
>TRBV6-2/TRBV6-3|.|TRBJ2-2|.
CASSYSSVPGELFF
TGTGCCAGCAGTTACTCGAGTGTGCCCGGGGAGCTGTTTTTT
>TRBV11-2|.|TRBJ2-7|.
CASSFGRSRSYEQYF
TGTGCCAGCAGCTTCGGCAGGTCGAGATCCTACGAGCAGTACTTC
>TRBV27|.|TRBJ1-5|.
CASSHSNQPQHF
TGTGCCAGCAGTCATAGCAATCAGCCCCAGCATTTT
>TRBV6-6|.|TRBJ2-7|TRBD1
CASSLSPPGTGVSYEQYF
TGTGCCAGCAGTCTAAGCCCCCCCGGGACAGGGGTCTCCTACGAGCAGTACTTC
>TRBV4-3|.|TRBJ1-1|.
CASSQGGQNTEAFF
TGCGCCAGCAGCCAAGGGGGGCAGAACACTGAAGCTTTCTTT
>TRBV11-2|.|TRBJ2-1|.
CASSLGTVGWRDDEQFF
TGTGCCAGCAGCCTTGGGACAGTTGGGTGGCGGGACGATGAGCAGTTCTTC
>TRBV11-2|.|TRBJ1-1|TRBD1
CASSPGQGKVVNTEAFF
TGTGCCAGCAGCCCAGGACAGGGTAAGGTCGTGAACACTGAAGCTTTCTTT
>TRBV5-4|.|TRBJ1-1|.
CASSTDSIVTEAFF
TGTGCCAGCAGCACGGACAGCATCGTCACTGAAGCTTTCTTT
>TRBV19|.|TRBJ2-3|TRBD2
CASSPGTNRDTQYF
TGTGCCAGTAGTCCTGGGACTAACCGGGATACGCAGTATTTT
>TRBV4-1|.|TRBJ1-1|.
CASSQDQGRIIEAFF
TGCGCCAGCAGCCAAGATCAGGGAAGAATCATTGAAGCTTTCTTT
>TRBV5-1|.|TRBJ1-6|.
CASSLAVLRFGSPLHF
TGCGCCAGCAGCTTGGCGGTACTAAGGTTTGGTTCACCCCTCCACTTT
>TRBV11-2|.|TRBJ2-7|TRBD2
CASSLDSGFYEQYF
TGTGCCAGCAGCTTAGATAGCGGGTTCTACGAGCAGTACTTC
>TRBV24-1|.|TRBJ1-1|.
CATSDPGSEAFF
TGTGCCACCAGTGACCCGGGGTCTGAAGCTTTCTTT
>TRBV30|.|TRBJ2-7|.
CAWSLSGEQYF
TGTGCCTGGAGCCTGTCAGGCGAGCAGTACTTC
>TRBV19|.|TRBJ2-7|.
CASSIGSYEQYF
TGTGCCAGTAGTATCGGTAGCTACGAGCAGTACTTC
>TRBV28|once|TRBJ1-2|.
CASSFPQPPYGYTF
TGTGCCAGCAGTTTCCCACAGCCACCCTATGGCTACACCTTC
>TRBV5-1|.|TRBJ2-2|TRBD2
CASSIELAGANTGELFF
TGCGCCAGCAGCATCGAACTAGCGGGAGCGAACACCGGGGAGCTGTTTTTT
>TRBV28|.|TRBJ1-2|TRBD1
CASSLGQAGYTF
TGTGCCAGCAGTTTAGGACAGGCGGGCTACACCTTC
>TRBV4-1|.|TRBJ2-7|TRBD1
CASSLRDRGILDEQYF
TGCGCCAGCAGCCTCCGGGACAGGGGAATTTTGGACGAGCAGTACTTC
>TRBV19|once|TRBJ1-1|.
CASSRAGGTEAFF
TGTGCCAGTAGTCGAGCGGGGGGCACTGAAGCTTTCTTT
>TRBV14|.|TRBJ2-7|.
CASSQGSGYSYEQYF
TGTGCCAGCAGCCAAGGTAGCGGCTACTCCTACGAGCAGTACTTC
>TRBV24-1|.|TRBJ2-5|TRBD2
CATSDSRGGGLAGVETQYF
TGTGCCACCAGTGATTCGAGGGGTGGGGGTCTAGCGGGAGTTGAGACCCAGTACTTC
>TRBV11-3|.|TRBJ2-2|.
CASSSPRSGELFF
TGTGCCAGCAGCTCACCCCGCAGCGGGGAGCTGTTTTTT
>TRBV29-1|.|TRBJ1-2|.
CSGRHPAYGYTF
TGCAGCGGCAGACACCCAGCCTATGGCTACACCTTC